This T cell receptor (beta chain) was sequenced during a study of vaccination and CD4 T cells after COVID-19 (dated by TCRdb to between 2021 and 2024). Background on the whole study: Convalescent patients had a positive SARS-CoV-2 result on nasal swab PCR, and of these patients, several had mild disease and one had severe disease. Post-COVID blood samples from convalescent patients were collected a median of about 100 days after diagnosis, with a range of roughly 35 to 180 days. Post-vaccine blood samples were obtained a median of about 72 days after the second vaccine dose, with a range of about 12 to 241 days. Culture stimuli were overlapping spike peptide pools from SARS-CoV-2 and from the common cold coronaviruses HCoV-NL63, HCoV-OC43 and HCoV-229E. In roughly nine COVID-19 convalescent patients and several infection-naive healthy vaccine recipients, the spike-specific CD4+ TCR repertoire before mRNA vaccination was compared with the repertoire after mRNA vaccination. Six males and four females were included in the convalescent cohort, with two Hispanic individuals, seven Caucasians, two Asians and one multiracial person represented. Each participant got two doses of either the Pfizer-BioNTech BNT162b2 vaccine (n=8) or the Moderna mRNA-1273 vaccine (n=2). Control cultures used a CEFX viral epitope pool as positive control, an HIV-1 Nef peptide pool as negative control, or no peptide. What the work shows at the level of the full study, not this receptor alone: The median count of SARS-CoV-2-reactive clonotypes went up from 20 to 25 after infection to 38 after vaccination, although the change was not significant. Among the post-vaccine SARS-CoV-2-reactive clones in convalescent patients, a median approximately 86% showed up only after vaccination, which suggests vaccine-specific priming. Relatively few convalescent patients were included in the study, and early timepoints after natural infection were not analyzed. Nearly all vaccine-specific clones in convalescent patients (304 of 307) were mono-reactive for SARS-CoV-2 spike rather than cross-reactive with common cold coronaviruses.

This specimen's treatment or condition label, per the study, means: roughly ten-day PBMC culture with coronavirus spike peptide pools or control peptides (ViraFEST assay). To expand antigen-specific T cells with peptide pools and then pick out the expanded clonotypes through TCR sequencing, the study relied on the ViraFEST assay. The convalescent patients' positive SARS-CoV-2 PCR tests were from March to December 2020, which was before the Alpha, Beta and Delta variants emerged in the United States. Each well held roughly 2.2 million PBMCs cultured in IMDM containing around 5% human AB serum and approximately 9.4 IU/ml IL-2, with 8 to 10 ug/ml peptide pools added. On days 3 and 7, half of the culture medium was replaced with fresh IL-2-containing medium. Once the cells had been in culture for over 9 days, the EasySep CD4+ T cell isolation kit was used to isolate CD4+ T cells by negative selection. Ficoll-Paque Plus gradient centrifugation was used to isolate PBMCs from whole blood, and the isolated PBMCs were then either used fresh or cryopreserved at -140C. Each culture condition was generally run in triplicate wells.

Library generation was performed with PCR. DNA from cultured CD4+ T cells was subjected to TCR sequencing with the Oncomine TCR Beta short-read assay at the Johns Hopkins FTIC core. The QIAamp micro DNA kit was used to extract genomic DNA from the cultured CD4+ T cells. Oncomine TCR Beta libraries made from cultured CD4+ T cells were pooled using unique dual indexes and sequenced on an Illumina iSeq 100. For the original study's pipeline: Non-productive sequences were removed, and CDR3s that did not start with C, did not end with F or W, or were shorter than 7 amino acids were discarded. Antigen-specific clonotypes were identified using the MANAFEST web application through comparison of peptide-stimulated wells with reference and other culture wells. To be called positive, a clone needed an FDR below 0.05, an odds ratio above 5, and a productive frequency above 0.1% in at least two of three replicate wells. A clonotype counted as cross-reactive if it showed significant expansion both in the SARS-CoV-2 spike wells and in at least one common cold coronavirus spike condition. Similarity between CDR3 sequences was evaluated in R version 3.6.1 using Levenshtein distances (stringdist) and unrooted phylogenetic trees (ape). TCRdb cleaned the public reads at Q25 with fastp, built clones with MiXCR and kept in-frame beta chains. Every CDR3 protein is listed once, alongside the most common genes and DNA of its rows. TCRdb, not the authors, supplied the V and J calls. The sample table holds 10,000 or so distinct CDR3 sequences, of which about three fifths were seen once. The top ten constitute approximately 26% of the sample.

V trim: 5 bases; J trim: 14 bases; unmatched bases: 6. The CDR3 goes from the cysteine to the phenylalanine over 11 residues. CDR3 DNA is the only sequence kept; it has 33 bases, read in frame from the first base. Via the germline V gene, CDR1 is MDHEN and CDR2 SYDVKM. Worth noting for this clonotype: It has no known antigen specificity. No base qualities exist here, and no much larger clone lies one base off it.

This receptor was taken from a human donor who had recovered from COVID-19. Sequencing was done on a sample of CD4+ T cells from blood, cultured in vitro. The rearranged segments are TRBV28 and TRBJ2-3; TRBD1 fits 8 bases in the junction. In nucleotides, the sequence is TGTGCCAGCAGTGATTGGACAGGGCGGTATTTT. Its amino acids are CASSDWTGRYF.